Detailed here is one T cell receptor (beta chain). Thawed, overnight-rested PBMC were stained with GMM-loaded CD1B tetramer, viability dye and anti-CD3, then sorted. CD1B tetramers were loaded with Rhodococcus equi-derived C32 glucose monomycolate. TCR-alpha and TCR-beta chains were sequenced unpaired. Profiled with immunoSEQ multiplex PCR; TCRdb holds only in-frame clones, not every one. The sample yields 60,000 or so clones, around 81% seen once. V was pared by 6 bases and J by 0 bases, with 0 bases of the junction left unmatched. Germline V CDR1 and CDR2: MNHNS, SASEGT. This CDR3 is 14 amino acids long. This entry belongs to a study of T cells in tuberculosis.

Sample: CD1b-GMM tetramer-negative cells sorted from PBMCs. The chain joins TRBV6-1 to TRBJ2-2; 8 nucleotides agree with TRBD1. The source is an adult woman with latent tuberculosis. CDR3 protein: CASRGQANTGELFF. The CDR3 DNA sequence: TGTGCCAGCAGGGGACAGGCGAACACCGGGGAGCTGTTTTTT.